A selection of T cell receptor beta chains follows, all from one sample in a study of blood T cell repertoires in COVID-19. Profiled with immunoSEQ multiplex PCR; TCRdb holds only in-frame clones, not every one. The data contain about 280,000 clones, around 88% of them singletons. Material for sequencing was PBMCs or T cells enriched from blood (not recorded which). All receptors derive from a middle-aged woman who had recovered from COVID-19. CDR3s include the opening cysteine and the closing phenylalanine or tryptophan. D genes are given only for firm matches. Clone size, where shown, is once, few, many, or a class for clones that have expanded.

>TRBV4-3|NA|TRBD2|TRBJ2-7
CASSQGLAGVSSYEQYF
TGCGCCAGCAGCCAAGGACTAGCGGGGGTTAGCTCCTACGAGCAGTACTTC
>TRBV6-5|NA|TRBD2|TRBJ2-1
CASGIAGGTINEQFF
TGTGCCAGTGGTATAGCGGGAGGGACCATCAATGAGCAGTTCTTC
>TRBV28|NA|NA|TRBJ1-6
CASSPPGLFAPLHF
TGTGCCAGCAGTCCCCCCGGACTATTCGCACCCCTCCACTTT
>TRBV27|NA|NA|TRBJ1-6
CASLTYASSYNSPLHF
TGTGCCAGCCTGACGTATGCTAGCTCCTATAATTCACCCCTCCACTTT
>TRBV7-2|NA|NA|TRBJ2-1
CASSTYRDEQFF
TGTGCCAGCAGCACATACAGGGATGAGCAGTTCTTC
>TRBV3-1/TRBV3-2|NA|NA|TRBJ1-1
CASSQFRSNTEAFF
TGTGCCAGCAGCCAATTCCGGTCGAACACTGAAGCTTTCTTT
>TRBV13|few|TRBD1|TRBJ2-7
CASSIGTATFYEQYF
TGTGCCAGCAGTATAGGGACAGCCACCTTCTACGAGCAGTACTTC
>TRBV7-2|NA|NA|TRBJ2-4
CASSLFTQNIQYF
TGTGCCAGCAGCTTATTTACTCAAAACATTCAGTACTTC
>TRBV19|NA|NA|TRBJ1-5
CASSTQQQIVGPQHF
TGTGCCAGTAGTACCCAACAGCAAATCGTGGGGCCCCAGCATTTT
>TRBV27|NA|NA|TRBJ2-5
CASRGGGTGTKETQYF
TGTGCCAGCAGGGGGGGAGGGACAGGAACTAAAGAGACCCAGTACTTC
>TRBV28|NA|TRBD1|TRBJ1-3
CASNNRGDTIYF
TGTGCCAGCAATAACAGGGGGGACACCATATATTTT
>TRBV24-1|NA|TRBD2|TRBJ2-7
CASSGRAYEQYF
TGTGCCTCAAGCGGGAGGGCGTACGAGCAGTACTTC
>TRBV29-1|many|TRBD2|TRBJ2-1
CSVVIAGRAYNEQFF
TGCAGCGTTGTAATTGCTGGGAGGGCCTACAATGAGCAGTTCTTC
>TRBV6-2/TRBV6-3|NA|TRBD2|TRBJ2-7
CASSYSASGASYEQYF
TGTGCCAGCAGTTACTCGGCGAGCGGGGCTTCCTACGAGCAGTACTTC
>TRBV6-1|NA|TRBD1|TRBJ2-5
CASSELGQGETQYF
TGTGCCAGCAGTGAATTGGGACAGGGGGAGACCCAGTACTTC